This T cell receptor (beta chain) was observed in a study of T-cell memory formation after mild COVID-19. Findings and caveats of the study: Mostly located in CM and EM were contracting CD4+ clones, with contracting CD8+ clones located in EMRA. The second-wave clones peaking on day 37 were not confirmed as SARS-CoV-2-specific.

The sample holds a few counts of this clonotype. Its specificity is not known. The CDR3 has 13 residues. V lost 2 bases and J lost 6, with 9 bases in between. Germline lookup yields CDR1 SGHRS and CDR2 YFSETQ. A single record per CDR3 protein comes from TCRdb applying MiXCR to the 5' RACE reads. In the table there are about 600,000 distinct CDR3 sequences, about a fifth of which are singletons. This TCR came from an adult woman who had mild COVID-19 (a few samples of this study predate the infection). Cell type and time point are not known. The rearrangement joins TRBV5-1 to TRBJ2-1, with D uncertain. Specimen: PBMCs or a T cell subset sorted from them (not recorded which). CDR3 nucleotide sequence: TGCGCCAGCAGCTTTCTGGCCGTCAATGAGCAGTTCTTC. Translation: CASSFLAVNEQFF.